The clone carrying this TCR beta chain has more than one count but fewer than ten. Only in-frame clones appear in the TCRdb table, and some are missing; sequencing was by immunoSEQ multiplex PCR. This sample has under 90,000 clones; approximately 91% occur once, and the top ten carry roughly 2.6%. V was cut by 0 bases and J by 0 bases, with 12 bases left in between. Germline V gene sequence: CDR1 WNHNN, CDR2 SYGVQD (reference sequence). The CDR3 is 17 residues long. The sample comes from a study of blood T cell repertoires in COVID-19. This TCR came from an older man with active or convalescent COVID-19. The sequencing input was peripheral blood. The J gene is TRBJ2-1, the V gene TRBV10-1; D gene ambiguous. CDR3 loop: CASSESGGFTSYNEQFF. The CDR3 DNA follows: TGCGCCAGCAGTGAGTCCGGCGGATTCACCTCCTACAATGAGCAGTTCTTC.